Below are 23 T cell receptor beta chains sequenced from a single sample in a study of blood T cell repertoires in COVID-19. Sequencing used immunoSEQ multiplex PCR; TCRdb keeps in-frame clones, though not all of them. This table holds approximately 470,000 clones, roughly 88% found once. Input material: peripheral blood. The receptors stem from a human donor in a cohort sampled during active COVID-19.

J is TRBJ2-5 and V is TRBV4-1; 7 bases align to TRBD1. Germline V gene data show CDR1 as MGHRA and CDR2 as YSYEKL. The CDR3 contains 15 residues. J gave up 0 bases and V 4 bases, and 5 bases lay outside the gene matches. The CDR3 sequence: CASSRQTGYQETQYF. DNA for the CDR3: TGCGCCAGCAGCCGCCAGACAGGGTACCAAGAGACCCAGTACTTC.

The chain is built from TRBV27 and TRBJ1-4, with D maybe TRBD1 (6 bases). The CDR3 totals 14 residues. V dropped 5 bases and J dropped 5 bases, with 12 bases sitting between them. Germline CDR1 MNHEY, CDR2 SMNVEV (reference sequence). The CDR3, as DNA: TGTGCCAGCAGTCGGACAGACCAAAATGAAAAACTGTTTTTT. Translating gives CASSRTDQNEKLFF.

V and J are TRBV2 and TRBJ2-3, with TRBD2 identical over 11 bases. CDR1 and CDR2 (germline): SNHLY, FYNNEI. The CDR3 consists of 14 residues. Trimming cost V 8 bases and J 6 bases; bases outside gene matches: 7. Here the CDR3 DNA reads TGTGCCAGCCAGGGACTAGCGGTTCGGGATACGCAGTATTTT. As protein: CASQGLAVRDTQYF.

The gene calls are TRBV30 and TRBJ2-7; 9 nucleotides line up with TRBD2. The junction had 6 bases not matched to a gene; V was cut back by 5 bases and J by 4 bases. The CDR3 loop spans 13 amino acids. Germline values: CDR1 GTSNPN, CDR2 SVGIG (reference sequence). The CDR3 is CAWRPSGEYEQYF. The CDR3 bases are TGTGCCTGGCGACCTAGCGGGGAATACGAGCAGTACTTC.

This clone was seen once. V gene TRBV19 combines with J gene TRBJ2-5; the D gene is possibly TRBD1 (6 bases). V was pared by 5 bases and J by 7 bases, with 17 bases between. CDR1 is LNHDA, CDR2 SQIVND, per germline (reference sequence). This CDR3 contains 14 residues. As DNA, the CDR3 is TGTGCCAGTAGTGCCCGGGACAAAACGGGGACCCAGTACTTC. Protein sequence: CASSARDKTGTQYF.

In nucleotides, the CDR3 is TGTGCCACCAGAGGAACAGGGAACGCACAAGAGACCCAGTACTTC. This codes for CATRGTGNAQETQYF. The chain employs TRBV24-1 and TRBJ2-5; possible D gene TRBD1, 6 bases. Germline V gives CDR1 KGHDR, CDR2 SFDVKD. The CDR3 length is 15 residues. V dropped 7 bases and J dropped 2 bases, with 16 bases sitting between them.

The chain is built from TRBV9 and TRBJ2-5; a weak D match, TRBD1 (7 bases). Germline V gives CDR1 SGDLS, CDR2 YYNGEE. CDR3 size: 14 residues. Trimming removed 0 bases at V and 5 bases at J, with 11 bases between. This CDR3 reads CASSVDRGGETQYF. The CDR3 bases are TGTGCCAGCAGCGTAGACAGGGGAGGCGAGACCCAGTACTTC.

This chain uses TRBV9 with TRBJ2-7; 9 bases are a match to TRBD2. Looked up from germline, CDR1 is SGDLS and CDR2 is YYNGEE. Unmatched junction bases numbered 7, after V lost 1 base and J lost 2 bases. The CDR3 is made up of 16 amino acids. CDR3: CASSVSSGNIPYEQYF. The CDR3 nucleotides are TGTGCCAGCAGCGTATCTAGCGGGAACATTCCCTACGAGCAGTACTTC.

This clone has only a few counts. V and J are TRBV7-8 and TRBJ2-1; 16 nucleotides line up with TRBD2. This CDR3 spans 18 amino acids. Germline trimming cut 2 bases from V and 8 bases from J; bases unmatched to any gene: 9. Germline CDR1 SGHVS, CDR2 FQNEAQ. Here the CDR3 DNA reads TGTGCCAGCAGCTTACCGGGACTAGCGGGAGGGCCTCGGGATGAGCAGTTCTTC. This translates into CASSLPGLAGGPRDEQFF.

This chain joins TRBV27 and TRBJ1-2; D is possibly TRBD1 (6 bases). The CDR3 consists of 14 residues. Germline values: CDR1 MNHEY, CDR2 SMNVEV (reference sequence). Trimming removed 4 bases at V and 4 bases at J, with 13 bases between. The CDR3 region is CASSSPGVSYGYTF. DNA for the CDR3: TGTGCCAGCAGTTCCCCAGGGGTCTCCTATGGCTACACCTTC.

The chain links TRBV5-8 to TRBJ2-5; 7 nucleotides align to TRBD1. V was clipped by 0 bases and J by 5 bases; unmatched bases: 1. Germline lookup yields CDR1 SGHTS and CDR2 YDEGEE. The CDR3 is made up of 13 amino acids. CDR3 nucleotide sequence: TGTGCCAGCAGCTTGGACAGGGGTGAGACCCAGTACTTC. Translating gives CASSLDRGETQYF.

The chain couples TRBV28 to TRBJ1-5, with D possibly TRBD1 on 5 matching bases. V dropped 4 bases and J dropped 0 bases, with 22 bases sitting between them. Looked up from germline, CDR1 is MDHEN and CDR2 is SYDVKM. The CDR3 contains 19 residues. The CDR3 loop reads CASSSNQGLYSASNQPQHF. The DNA of the CDR3 is TGTGCCAGCAGTTCAAATCAGGGTTTATATTCCGCTAGCAATCAGCCCCAGCATTTT.

The chain recombines TRBV13 with TRBJ1-1; D may be TRBD1 (6 bases). The CDR3 spans 16 residues. Trimming stripped 1 base from V and 6 bases from J, with 18 bases between. Per the germline V gene, CDR1 is PRHDT and CDR2 is FYEKMQ (reference sequence). The CDR3 sequence: CASSLEYGRDTPEAFF. DNA for the CDR3: TGTGCCAGCAGCTTAGAATACGGCAGGGACACCCCTGAAGCTTTCTTT.

V and J are TRBV7-2 and TRBJ1-2; the D gene is possibly TRBD1 (5 bases). V lost 5 bases and J lost 8, with 15 bases in between. The CDR3 has 13 residues. Per germline, CDR1 SGHTA and CDR2 FQGNSA. The CDR3 loop reads CASSQEAGRGYTF. The CDR3 DNA sequence: TGTGCCAGCAGCCAAGAGGCGGGGCGAGGCTACACCTTC. Based on the CDR3 plus reference TRBV7-2 and TRBJ1-2, the full variable domain is GAGVSQSPSNKVTEKGKDVELRCDPISGHTALYWYRQSLGQGLEFLIYFQGNSAPDKSGLPSDRFSAERTGGSVSTLTIQRTQQEDSAVYLCASSQEAGRGYTFGSGTRLTVV.

This clone is a singleton in its sample. The chain carries TRBV6-5 and TRBJ1-1; 9 bases line up with TRBD1. V dropped 7 bases and J dropped 4; count of bases not matched to a gene: 7. Per the germline V gene, CDR1 is MNHEY and CDR2 is SVGAGI. CDR3 length: 14 amino acids. CDR3 region: CASTSGQGGTEAFF. Here the CDR3 DNA reads TGTGCCAGCACTTCGGGACAGGGAGGCACTGAAGCTTTCTTT.

This rearrangement joins TRBV7-3 to TRBJ1-5; no firm D call. V dropped 3 bases and J dropped 9 bases, with 9 bases sitting between them. This CDR3 contains 12 residues. Per germline, CDR1 SGHTA and CDR2 FQGTGA. The CDR3 sequence is CASSFGEGPQHF. The CDR3 DNA reads as TGTGCCAGCAGCTTCGGGGAAGGGCCCCAGCATTTT.

The chain joins TRBV6-6 to TRBJ1-6; D remains ambiguous. The CDR3 has 12 residues. Germline CDR1 reads MNHNY; CDR2 reads SVGAGI (reference sequence). The V gene lost 5 bases and the J gene lost 7 bases, with 6 bases spanning the gap. The CDR3 sequence is CASSPSNSPLHF. The CDR3 region has the DNA TGTGCCAGCAGTCCCTCCAATTCACCCCTCCACTTT.

This clone occurred once. J is TRBJ1-3 and V is TRBV5-3; D remains unclear. TRBV5-3 is sorted into the ORF group, with uncertain function. The length of the CDR3 is 13 residues. The V end lost 1 base, the J end lost 0 bases, and 2 bases lay between the germline ends. The CDR3 region has the DNA TGTGCCAGAAGCTTGCGCTCTGGAAACACCATATATTTT. Its protein product is CARSLRSGNTIYF.

The J gene is TRBJ2-3, the V gene TRBV6-2 or TRBV6-3; D is unresolved. The germline V and J ends were trimmed by 1 base and 4 bases, with 6 bases remaining between them. CDR3 length: 13 amino acids. Germline CDR1 and CDR2: MNHEY and SVGEGT. CDR3 protein: CASSYLQADTQYF. CDR3 nucleotides: TGTGCCAGCAGTTACTTACAAGCAGATACGCAGTATTTT.

CDR3 nucleotides: TGTGCCAGTAGGTTTAGAGGCCAAGAGACCCAGTACTTC. Its translation is CASRFRGQETQYF. The chain employs TRBV19 and TRBJ2-5; D is unclear. Per germline, CDR1 LNHDA and CDR2 SQIVND (reference sequence). Trimming removed 6 bases at V and 1 base at J, with 9 bases between. The CDR3 covers 13 residues.

The chain employs TRBV6-2 or TRBV6-3 and TRBJ1-6; 12 bases map to TRBD1. The CDR3 runs to 16 residues. Germline loops: CDR1 MNHEY, CDR2 SVGEGT. The ends lost 1 base at V and 10 bases at J; junction bases unmatched: 5. The CDR3 reads CASSYFRGQGASPLHF. CDR3 DNA sequence: TGTGCCAGCAGTTACTTCAGGGGACAGGGGGCATCACCCCTCCACTTT.

This chain links TRBV18 with TRBJ1-3; 7 bases align to TRBD1. The germline CDR1 and CDR2 sequences are KGHSH and LQKENI. With V trimmed by 4 bases and J by 1 base, 1 base remained unmatched. CDR3 size: 14 residues. The CDR3 coding sequence is TGTGCCAGCTCACTGGACAGGTCTGGAAACACCATATATTTT. Amino acid sequence: CASSLDRSGNTIYF.

This clone turned up a few times. V and J are TRBV7-2 and TRBJ1-5; D gene ambiguous. V dropped 1 base and J dropped 7 bases, with 11 bases sitting between them. Germline-derived CDR1 and CDR2 are SGHTA and FQGNSA. The CDR3 runs to 14 residues. The chain's CDR3 is CASSLEHGEQPQHF. The CDR3 nucleotides are TGTGCCAGCAGCTTAGAGCACGGGGAGCAGCCCCAGCATTTT.